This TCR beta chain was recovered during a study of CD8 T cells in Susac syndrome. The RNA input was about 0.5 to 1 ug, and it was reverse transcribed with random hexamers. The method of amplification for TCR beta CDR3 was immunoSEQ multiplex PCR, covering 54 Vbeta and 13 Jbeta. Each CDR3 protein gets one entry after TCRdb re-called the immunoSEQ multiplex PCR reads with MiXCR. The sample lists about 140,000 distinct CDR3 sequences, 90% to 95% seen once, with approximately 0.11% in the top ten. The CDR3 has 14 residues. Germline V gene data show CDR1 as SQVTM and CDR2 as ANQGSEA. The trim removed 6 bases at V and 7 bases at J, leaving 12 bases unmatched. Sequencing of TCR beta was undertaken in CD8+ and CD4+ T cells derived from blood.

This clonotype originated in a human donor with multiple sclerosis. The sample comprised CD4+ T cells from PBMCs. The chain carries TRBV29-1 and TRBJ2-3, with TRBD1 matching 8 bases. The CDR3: CSVPKGQVSNTQYF. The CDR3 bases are TGCAGCGTCCCGAAGGGACAGGTCTCCAATACGCAGTATTTT.